The sequence of this T cell receptor (beta chain) was determined in a study of blood T cell repertoires in COVID-19. For the study at large: The study drew acute and convalescent COVID-19 samples from the United States, Italy and Spain. Sources were T cells, B-cell-depleted T cells, or PBMCs; the material itself was cDNA or gDNA.

V shed 0 bases, J shed 6 bases, and the junction held 13 bases outside the gene matches. The CDR3 loop spans 18 amino acids. CDR1 LGHNT and CDR2 FRNRAP come from the germline V gene. Under the authors' procedure: The assay estimated nucleated cells by amplifying reference gene primers. The assay was immunoSEQ multiplex PCR, and TCRdb's table has in-frame clones only and misses some. Clone size and the V and J calls come from that table; the DNA yielded D and trimming. This table holds about 130,000 clones, around 80% found once. The chain recombines TRBV12-5 with TRBJ1-2; 10 nucleotides match TRBD1. This clonotype was sampled from a man between 65 and 85 years old with acute or convalescent COVID-19. The material sequenced was peripheral blood. CDR3 region: CASGLVVTGGPPRDGYTF. Here the CDR3 DNA reads TGTGCTAGTGGTTTGGTCGTGACAGGGGGCCCTCCTAGAGATGGCTACACCTTC.